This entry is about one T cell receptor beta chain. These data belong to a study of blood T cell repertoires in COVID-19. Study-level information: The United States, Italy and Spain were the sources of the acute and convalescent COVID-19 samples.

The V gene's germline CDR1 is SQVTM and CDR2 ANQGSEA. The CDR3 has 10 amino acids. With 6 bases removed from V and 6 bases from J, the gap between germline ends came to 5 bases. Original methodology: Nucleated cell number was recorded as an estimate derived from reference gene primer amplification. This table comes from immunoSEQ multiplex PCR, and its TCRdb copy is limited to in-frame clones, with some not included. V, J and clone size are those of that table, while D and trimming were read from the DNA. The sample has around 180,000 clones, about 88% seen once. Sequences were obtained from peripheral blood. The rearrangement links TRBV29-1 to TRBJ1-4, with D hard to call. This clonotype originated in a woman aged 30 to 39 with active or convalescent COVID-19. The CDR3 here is CSVLYEKLFF. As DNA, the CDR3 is TGCAGCGTCCTCTATGAAAAACTGTTTTTT.